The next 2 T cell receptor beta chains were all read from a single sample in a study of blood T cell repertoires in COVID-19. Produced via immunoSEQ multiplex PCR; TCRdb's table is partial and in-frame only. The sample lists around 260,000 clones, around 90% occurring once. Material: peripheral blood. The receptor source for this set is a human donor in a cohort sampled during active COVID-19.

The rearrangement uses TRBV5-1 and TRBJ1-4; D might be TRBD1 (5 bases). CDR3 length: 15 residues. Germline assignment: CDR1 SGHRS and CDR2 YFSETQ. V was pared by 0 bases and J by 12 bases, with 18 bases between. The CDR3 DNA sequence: TGCGCCAGCAGCTTGGCCCGGGCTGGGGGGGATGAACTGTTTTTT. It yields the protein CASSLARAGGDELFF.

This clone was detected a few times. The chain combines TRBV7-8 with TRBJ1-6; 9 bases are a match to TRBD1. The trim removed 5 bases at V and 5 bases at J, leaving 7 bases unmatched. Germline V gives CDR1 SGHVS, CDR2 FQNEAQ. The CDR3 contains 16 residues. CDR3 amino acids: CASSRGQGSDNSPLHF. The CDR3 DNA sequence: TGTGCCAGCAGCCGGGGACAGGGCTCAGATAATTCACCCCTCCACTTT.